This is a list of T cell receptor beta chains from one sample in a study of response to subunit inactivated influenza vaccine. TCRdb re-called the RT-PCR reads with MiXCR, one entry per CDR3 protein. The sample has 430,000 or so distinct CDR3 sequences; roughly 11% are singletons. The sample in question was PBMCs from blood, obtained about 40 days after vaccination. Receptor source: a man aged 50 to 60 who received an inactivated influenza vaccine. Both conserved end residues are part of each CDR3. Fields, in order: V gene, clone size, J gene, D gene, CDR3 DNA, CDR3 protein. D genes are given only for firm matches. Not every row has a clone size; where given, it reads once, few, many or a size class.

TRBV10-3	-	TRBJ2-2	-	TGTGCCATCAGTGGAGTAGGGGAGGACACCGGGGAGCTGTTTTTT	CAISGVGEDTGELFF
TRBV15	-	TRBJ2-7	-	TGTGCCACCAGCAGGGAAAAAGCTAGCGCCTACGAGCAGTACTTC	CATSREKASAYEQYF
TRBV5-1	few	TRBJ2-1	TRBD2	TGCGCCAGCAGCTTGGTGTCTAGCGGGGTCTACAATGAGCAGTTCTTC	CASSLVSSGVYNEQFF
TRBV7-6	-	TRBJ2-1	TRBD2	TGTGCCAGCAGCTTAGATGTAGCGGGAGGCTACAATGAGCAGTTCTTC	CASSLDVAGGYNEQFF
TRBV9	many	TRBJ2-1	-	TGTGCCAGCAGCGCTGGACCAGCCCGGGAGAATGAGCAGTTCTTC	CASSAGPARENEQFF
TRBV20-1	many	TRBJ2-7	-	TGCAGTGCGGATCGGGACAACGAGCAGTACTTC	CSADRDNEQYF
TRBV20-1	few	TRBJ1-5	-	TGCAGTGCTAGAGATAGGACAAGGGGGATTAACCAGCATTTT	CSARDRTRGINQHF
TRBV12-3/TRBV12-4	many	TRBJ1-2	-	TGTGCCAGCAGGATGGGAGGGGGCTATGGCTACACCTTC	CASRMGGGYGYTF
TRBV27	-	TRBJ2-3	TRBD2	TGTGCCAGCAGTCCCTGGACTAGGGACACAGATACGCAGTATTTT	CASSPWTRDTDTQYF
TRBV28	-	TRBJ2-2	-	TGTGCCAGCAGTAACCTACAAGGAAACACCGGGGAGCTGTTTTTT	CASSNLQGNTGELFF
TRBV6-5	-	TRBJ2-5	-	TGTGCCAGCAGTTCCGGGACCCAAGATACCCAGTACTTC	CASSSGTQDTQYF
TRBV5-1	few	TRBJ2-1	-	TGCGCCAGCAGCTTGCAGGGGCGCGTAGTCAATGAGCAGTTCTTC	CASSLQGRVVNEQFF
TRBV13	-	TRBJ2-5	TRBD1	TGTGCCAGCAGCACCGGGACAGGGGGCAGAGGAGAGACCCAGTACTTC	CASSTGTGGRGETQYF
TRBV20-1	-	TRBJ1-4	-	TGCAGTGCTAGGTCGGGGAATGGGGAAAAACTGTTTTTT	CSARSGNGEKLFF
TRBV4-3	-	TRBJ2-6	TRBD1	TGCGCCAGCAGCGACGGACAGGGGAGCTCTGGGGCCAACGTCCTGACTTTC	CASSDGQGSSGANVLTF
TRBV18	-	TRBJ2-2	-	TGTGCCAGCTCTTCGGACCAATCGAACACCGGGGAGCTGTTTTTT	CASSSDQSNTGELFF
TRBV25-1	-	TRBJ2-7	-	TGTGCCAGCAGTGGGAGGACGGTGAGCTCCTACGAGCAGTACTTC	CASSGRTVSSYEQYF
TRBV10-3	-	TRBJ2-7	-	TGTGCCATCAGGGAGTCGTCCTACGAGCAGTACTTC	CAIRESSYEQYF
TRBV6-1	few	TRBJ2-5	-	TGTGCCAGCAGACGTTCGGGGGCGCGTGGTGAGACCCAGTACTTC	CASRRSGARGETQYF
TRBV6-6	-	TRBJ2-5	-	TGTGCCAGCAGCCACCTGGGGGAGACCCAGTACTTC	CASSHLGETQYF
TRBV6-2/TRBV6-3	few	TRBJ2-6	-	TGTGCCAGCAGTCACAGGAGCTCTGGGGCCAACGTCCTGACTTTC	CASSHRSSGANVLTF
TRBV12-3/TRBV12-4	many	TRBJ2-3	TRBD2	TGTGCCAGCAGGGGACTAGCGGTAGATACGCAGTATTTT	CASRGLAVDTQYF
TRBV3-1	-	TRBJ2-3	TRBD2	TGTGCCAGCAGCCTGTGGGAGGGATCAGATACGCAGTATTTT	CASSLWEGSDTQYF
TRBV7-2	-	TRBJ2-2	TRBD2	TGTGCCAGCAGCTTAGTCGGGGGGGCCGAAGGCGGGGAGCTGTTTTTT	CASSLVGGAEGGELFF
TRBV5-1	-	TRBJ2-7	TRBD1	TGCGCCAGCAGCCCCATCCGGGACAGGGCCTCCTACGAGCAGTACTTC	CASSPIRDRASYEQYF
TRBV12-3/TRBV12-4	-	TRBJ2-5	TRBD2	TGTGCCAGCAGTTCCACCGGGGGAGGGAGAGAGACCCAGTACTTC	CASSSTGGGRETQYF
TRBV10-1	many	TRBJ2-2	-	TGCGCCAGCACCTCGGCACAGGGTGGGGTCCGCGCCGGGGAGCTGTTTTTT	CASTSAQGGVRAGELFF
TRBV4-3	-	TRBJ1-1	-	TGCGCCAGCAGTGATTCAGGGGTCGGCACTGAAGCTTTCTTT	CASSDSGVGTEAFF
TRBV6-1	few	TRBJ2-1	TRBD2	TGTGCCAGCAAGGGGCAGCGGGGATACAATGAGCAGTTCTTC	CASKGQRGYNEQFF
TRBV28	-	TRBJ2-5	TRBD2	TGTGCCAGCAGTTTATATGGGCGACTAGCGGTTGATCGGGAGACCCAGTACTTC	CASSLYGRLAVDRETQYF
TRBV28	-	TRBJ2-1	TRBD1	TGTGCCAGCAGTTTCCTGGACAGGGACGTTTTTAATGAGCAGTTCTTC	CASSFLDRDVFNEQFF
TRBV11-2	-	TRBJ1-4	-	TGTGCCAGCAGCTTAGGAGATTACGAAAAACTGTTTTTT	CASSLGDYEKLFF
TRBV20-1	few	TRBJ2-3	-	TGCAGTGCCACTTTGGCAGGGCTCCCAGAAGATACGCAGTATTTT	CSATLAGLPEDTQYF
TRBV6-4	many	TRBJ2-3	TRBD2	TGTGCCAGCAGCGACGGGCTAGCGGATTCAGATACGCAGTATTTT	CASSDGLADSDTQYF
TRBV5-1	many	TRBJ2-3	TRBD1	TGCGCCAGCAGCCCGGGACAGTACACAGATACGCAGTATTTT	CASSPGQYTDTQYF
TRBV29-1	many	TRBJ2-7	TRBD1	TGCAGCACAGGGACAGCCTACGAGCAGTACTTC	CSTGTAYEQYF
TRBV4-3	few	TRBJ2-2	-	TGCGCCAGCAGCCAAGATCCGCAGGGTGGGACCGGGGAGCTGTTTTTT	CASSQDPQGGTGELFF
TRBV21-1	few	TRBJ2-7	-	TGTGCCAGCAGCAAGTCGGGAGAAAACGAGCAGTACTTC	CASSKSGENEQYF
TRBV7-9	few	TRBJ2-1	TRBD1	TGTGCCAGCAGCACCCGGGACAGAGCCAATGAGCAGTTCTTC	CASSTRDRANEQFF
TRBV20-1	few	TRBJ2-1	TRBD2	TGCAGTGCTAGTGGACTAGCACCCAATGAGCAGTTCTTC	CSASGLAPNEQFF
TRBV12-3/TRBV12-4	many	TRBJ2-3	-	TGTGCCAGCAGTTTAACAGCAGGGAGCTACACAGATACGCAGTATTTT	CASSLTAGSYTDTQYF
TRBV5-1	-	TRBJ2-7	TRBD1	TGCGCCAGCAGCGCGACAGGGGCCAACTACGAGCAGTACTTC	CASSATGANYEQYF
TRBV7-2	many	TRBJ2-3	-	TGTGCCAGCACTCAAAGGACTCCGGCGCAGTATTTT	CASTQRTPAQYF
TRBV4-2	few	TRBJ1-2	-	TGTGCCAGCAGCCAAGTCGGCCAGAACTATGGCTACACCTTC	CASSQVGQNYGYTF
TRBV15	many	TRBJ1-1	-	TGTGCCACCAGCAGAGAACAGTACACTGAAGCTTTCTTT	CATSREQYTEAFF
TRBV11-2	-	TRBJ2-5	TRBD2	TGTGCCAGCAGCTTAGGGACTAGCGGGCGTCGGATATCGCGGACCCAGTACTTC	CASSLGTSGRRISRTQYF
TRBV5-1	-	TRBJ2-7	TRBD2	TGCGCCAGCAGCTCCTCGCGGGGGGGCGCGACCTACGAGCAGTACTTC	CASSSSRGGATYEQYF
TRBV30	-	TRBJ2-1	-	TGTGCCTGGAGTGTACGTGGGGGGGCCATGTCCTACAATGAGCAGTTCTTC	CAWSVRGGAMSYNEQFF